This T cell receptor beta chain emerged from a study of Tregs in tolerant kidney transplant recipients. Whole-study results and caveats: For some patients, primers changed over time, blocking nucleotide-level comparison.

The table came from immunoSEQ multiplex PCR; TCRdb's copy has only in-frame clones and leaves some out. The table records some 21,000 clones, roughly 80% of them present only once. On this clone: Its antigen remains unidentified.

Germline CDR1 MNHNY, CDR2 SVGAGI (reference sequence). The CDR3 is made up of 12 amino acids. Trimming left V 6 bases short and J 4 bases short, with 8 bases between. Recipients received nonmyeloablative bone marrow transplants from related graft donors, with transient mixed chimerism. This clonotype originated in a human patient who received a combined kidney and bone marrow transplant. Some T cells here may be from the graft donor. The J gene is TRBJ2-3, the V gene TRBV6-6, with a weak D call TRBD2 (5 bases). The sample in question was CD8+ T cells from blood (PBMCs), obtained 6 months after the transplant. The chain's CDR3 is CASSQLADTQYF. The DNA of the CDR3 is TGTGCCAGCAGCCAACTAGCAGATACGCAGTATTTT.